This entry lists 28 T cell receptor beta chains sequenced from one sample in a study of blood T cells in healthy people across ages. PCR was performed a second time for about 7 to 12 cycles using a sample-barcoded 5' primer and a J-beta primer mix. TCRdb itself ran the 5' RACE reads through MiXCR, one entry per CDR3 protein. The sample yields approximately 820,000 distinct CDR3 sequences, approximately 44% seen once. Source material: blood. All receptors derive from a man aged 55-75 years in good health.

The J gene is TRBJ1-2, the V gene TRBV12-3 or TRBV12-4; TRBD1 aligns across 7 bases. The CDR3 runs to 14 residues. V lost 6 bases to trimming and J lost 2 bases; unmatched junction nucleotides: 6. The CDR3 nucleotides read TGTGCCAGCAGCGGGGGACAGCGAAACTATGGCTACACCTTC. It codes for CASSGGQRNYGYTF.

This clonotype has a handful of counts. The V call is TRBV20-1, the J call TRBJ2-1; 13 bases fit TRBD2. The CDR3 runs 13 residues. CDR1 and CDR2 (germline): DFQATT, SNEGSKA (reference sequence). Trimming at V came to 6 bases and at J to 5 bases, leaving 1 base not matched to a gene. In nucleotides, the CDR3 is TGCAGTGCACTAGCGGGGGGGAACAATGAGCAGTTCTTC. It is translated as CSALAGGNNEQFF.

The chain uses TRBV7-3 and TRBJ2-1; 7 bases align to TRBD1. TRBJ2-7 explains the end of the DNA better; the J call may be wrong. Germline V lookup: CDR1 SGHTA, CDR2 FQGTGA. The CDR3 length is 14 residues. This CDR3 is CASSVLPGGYEQYF. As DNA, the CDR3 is TGTGCCAGCAGCGTACTACCAGGGGGCTACGAGCAGTACTTC.

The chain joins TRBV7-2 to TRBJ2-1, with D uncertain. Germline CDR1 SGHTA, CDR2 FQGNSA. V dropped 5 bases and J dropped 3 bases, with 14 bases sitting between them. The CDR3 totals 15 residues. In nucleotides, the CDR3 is TGTGCCAGCAGCCGGACCGAATCGGTCTACAATGAGCAGTTCTTC. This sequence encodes CASSRTESVYNEQFF.

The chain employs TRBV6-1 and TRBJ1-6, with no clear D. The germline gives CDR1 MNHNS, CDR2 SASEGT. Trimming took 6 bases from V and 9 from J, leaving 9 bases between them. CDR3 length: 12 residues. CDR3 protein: CASRYIGSPLHF. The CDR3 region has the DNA TGTGCCAGCAGATATATCGGTTCACCCCTCCACTTT.

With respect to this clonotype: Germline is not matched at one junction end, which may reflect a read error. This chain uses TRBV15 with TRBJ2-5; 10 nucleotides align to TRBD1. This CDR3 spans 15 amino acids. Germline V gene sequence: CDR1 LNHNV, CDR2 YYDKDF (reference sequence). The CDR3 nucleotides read TGTACCACCAGCAGTGGGACAGGGGCTAGAGAGACCCAGTACTTC. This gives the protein CTTSSGTGARETQYF.

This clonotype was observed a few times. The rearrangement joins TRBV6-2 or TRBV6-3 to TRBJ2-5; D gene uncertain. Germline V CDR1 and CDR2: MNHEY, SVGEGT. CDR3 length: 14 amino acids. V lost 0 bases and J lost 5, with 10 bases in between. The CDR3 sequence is CASSYSGLTETQYF. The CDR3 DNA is TGTGCCAGCAGTTACTCAGGGCTAACGGAGACCCAGTACTTC.

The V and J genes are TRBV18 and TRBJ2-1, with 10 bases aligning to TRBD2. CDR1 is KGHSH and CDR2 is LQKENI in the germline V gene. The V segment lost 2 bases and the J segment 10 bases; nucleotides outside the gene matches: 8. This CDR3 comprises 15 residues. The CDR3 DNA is TGTGCCAGCTCACCAACAGCGGGGGGGCGTTACGAGCAGTTCTTC. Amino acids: CASSPTAGGRYEQFF.

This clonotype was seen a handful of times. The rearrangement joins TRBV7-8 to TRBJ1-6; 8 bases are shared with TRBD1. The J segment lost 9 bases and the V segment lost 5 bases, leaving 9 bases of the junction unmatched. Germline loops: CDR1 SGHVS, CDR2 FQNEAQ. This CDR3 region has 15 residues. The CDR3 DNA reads TGTGCCAGCAGCGCAGCAGGGGGCCTCGGTTCACCCCTCCACTTT. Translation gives CASSAAGGLGSPLHF.

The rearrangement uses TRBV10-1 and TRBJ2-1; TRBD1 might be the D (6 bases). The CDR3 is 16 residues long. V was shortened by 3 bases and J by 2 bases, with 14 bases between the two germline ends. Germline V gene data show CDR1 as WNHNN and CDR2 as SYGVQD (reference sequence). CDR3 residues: CASSEYTGKAYNEQFF. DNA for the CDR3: TGCGCCAGCAGTGAATACACAGGGAAGGCCTACAATGAGCAGTTCTTC.

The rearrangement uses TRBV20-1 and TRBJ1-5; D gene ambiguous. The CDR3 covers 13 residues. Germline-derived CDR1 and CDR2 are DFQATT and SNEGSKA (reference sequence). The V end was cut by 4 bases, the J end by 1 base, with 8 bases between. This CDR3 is CSANLGSNQPQHF. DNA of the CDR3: TGCAGTGCTAATCTGGGCAGCAATCAGCCCCAGCATTTT.

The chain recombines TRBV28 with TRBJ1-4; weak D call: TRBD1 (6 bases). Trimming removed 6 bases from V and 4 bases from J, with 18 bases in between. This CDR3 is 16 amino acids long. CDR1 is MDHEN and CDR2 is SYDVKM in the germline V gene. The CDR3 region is CASRNPGGGLNEKLFF. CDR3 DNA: TGTGCCAGCAGAAACCCCGGGGGGGGCCTTAATGAAAAACTGTTTTTT. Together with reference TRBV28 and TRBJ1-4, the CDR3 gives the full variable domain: DVKVTQSSRYLVKRTGEKVFLECVQDMDHENMFWYRQDPGLGLRLIYFSYDVKMKEKGDIPEGYSVSREKKERFSLILESASTNQTSMYLCASRNPGGGLNEKLFFGSGTQLSVL.

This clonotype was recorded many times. The CDR3 loop is CASSLRGGDEQFF. CDR3 in DNA: TGTGCCAGCAGCCTCAGGGGCGGGGATGAGCAGTTCTTC. The chain is built from TRBV3-1 and TRBJ2-1, with D perhaps assigned TRBD1 or TRBD2 (6 bases each). The V gene's germline CDR1 is LGHDT and CDR2 YNNKEL (reference sequence). V was pared by 4 bases and J by 8 bases, with 12 bases between. CDR3 length: 13 amino acids.

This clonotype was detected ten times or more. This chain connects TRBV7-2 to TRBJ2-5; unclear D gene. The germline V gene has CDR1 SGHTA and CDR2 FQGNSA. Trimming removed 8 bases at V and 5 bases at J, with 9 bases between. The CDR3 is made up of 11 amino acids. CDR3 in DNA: TGTGCCAGCCGGTCCGGGGAGACCCAGTACTTC. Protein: CASRSGETQYF.

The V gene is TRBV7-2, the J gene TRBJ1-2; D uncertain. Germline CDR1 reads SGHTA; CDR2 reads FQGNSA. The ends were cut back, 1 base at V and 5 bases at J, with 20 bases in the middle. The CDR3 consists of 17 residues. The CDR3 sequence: CASSLDYLSSKGYGYTF. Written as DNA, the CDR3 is TGTGCCAGCAGCTTAGATTACTTGTCCTCAAAAGGGTATGGCTACACCTTC.

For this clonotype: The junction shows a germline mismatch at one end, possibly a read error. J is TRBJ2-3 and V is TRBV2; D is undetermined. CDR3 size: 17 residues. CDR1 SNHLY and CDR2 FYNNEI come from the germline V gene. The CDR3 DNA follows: TGTGCCAGCAGCGAAGATTTGGAGCCTGGGGGCACAGATACGCAGTATTTT. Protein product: CASSEDLEPGGTDTQYF.

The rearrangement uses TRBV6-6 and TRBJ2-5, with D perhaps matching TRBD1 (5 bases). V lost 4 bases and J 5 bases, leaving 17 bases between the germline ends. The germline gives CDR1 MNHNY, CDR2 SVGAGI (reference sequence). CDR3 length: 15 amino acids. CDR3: CASSFTDWGEETQYF. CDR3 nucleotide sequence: TGTGCCAGCAGTTTCACAGACTGGGGCGAGGAGACCCAGTACTTC.

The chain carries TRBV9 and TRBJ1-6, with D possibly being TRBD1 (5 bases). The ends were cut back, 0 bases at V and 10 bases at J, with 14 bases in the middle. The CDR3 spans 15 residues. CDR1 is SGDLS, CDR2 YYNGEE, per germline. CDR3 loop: CASSVGAGSGSPLHF. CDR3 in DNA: TGTGCCAGCAGCGTAGGGGCAGGGTCAGGATCACCCCTCCACTTT.

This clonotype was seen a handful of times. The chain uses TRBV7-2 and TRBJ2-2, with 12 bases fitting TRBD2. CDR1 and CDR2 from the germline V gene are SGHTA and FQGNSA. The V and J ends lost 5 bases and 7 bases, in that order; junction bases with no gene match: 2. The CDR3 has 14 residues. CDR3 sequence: CASSRLAGVGELFF. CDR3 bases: TGTGCCAGCAGCCGACTAGCGGGGGTCGGGGAGCTGTTTTTT.

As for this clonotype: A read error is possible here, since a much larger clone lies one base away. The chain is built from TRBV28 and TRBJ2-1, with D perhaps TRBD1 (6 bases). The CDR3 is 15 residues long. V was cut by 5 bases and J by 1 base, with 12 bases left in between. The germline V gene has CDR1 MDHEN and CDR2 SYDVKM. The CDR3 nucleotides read TGTGCCAGCAGTCCGGAGACAGGTTCCTACAATGAGCAGTTCTTC. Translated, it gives CASSPETGSYNEQFF.

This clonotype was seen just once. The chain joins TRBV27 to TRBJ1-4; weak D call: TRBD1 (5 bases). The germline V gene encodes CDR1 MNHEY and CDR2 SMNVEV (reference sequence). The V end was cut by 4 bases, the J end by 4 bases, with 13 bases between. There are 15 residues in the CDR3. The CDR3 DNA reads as TGTGCCAGCAGTTCCTCAGGGATGATTAATGAAAAACTGTTTTTT. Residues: CASSSSGMINEKLFF.

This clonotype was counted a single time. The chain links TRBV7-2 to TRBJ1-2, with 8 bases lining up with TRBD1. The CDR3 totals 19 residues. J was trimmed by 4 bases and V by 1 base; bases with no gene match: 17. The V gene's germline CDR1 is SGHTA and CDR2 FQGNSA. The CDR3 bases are TGTGCCAGCAGCTTAGTAGGGAGCCGCCCAGGGGGCTCTACCTATGGCTACACCTTC. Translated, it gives CASSLVGSRPGGSTYGYTF.

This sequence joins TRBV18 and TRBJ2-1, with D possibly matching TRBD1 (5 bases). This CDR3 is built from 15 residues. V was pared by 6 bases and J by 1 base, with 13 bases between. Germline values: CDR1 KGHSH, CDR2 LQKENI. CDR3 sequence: CASSSQDNSYNEQFF. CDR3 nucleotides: TGTGCCAGCTCCTCACAGGATAATTCCTACAATGAGCAGTTCTTC.

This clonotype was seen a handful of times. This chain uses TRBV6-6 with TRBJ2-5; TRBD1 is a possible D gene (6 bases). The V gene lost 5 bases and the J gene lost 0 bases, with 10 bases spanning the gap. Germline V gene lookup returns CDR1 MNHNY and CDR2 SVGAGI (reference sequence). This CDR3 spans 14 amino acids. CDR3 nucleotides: TGTGCCAGCAGTACTGGACAGTACCAAGAGACCCAGTACTTC. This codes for CASSTGQYQETQYF.

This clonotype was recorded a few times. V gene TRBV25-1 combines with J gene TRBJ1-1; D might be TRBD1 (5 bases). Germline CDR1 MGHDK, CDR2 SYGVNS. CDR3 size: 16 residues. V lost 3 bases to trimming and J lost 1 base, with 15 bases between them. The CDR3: CASSEGGGYRNTEAFF. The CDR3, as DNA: TGTGCCAGCAGTGAGGGGGGGGGATACCGGAACACTGAAGCTTTCTTT.

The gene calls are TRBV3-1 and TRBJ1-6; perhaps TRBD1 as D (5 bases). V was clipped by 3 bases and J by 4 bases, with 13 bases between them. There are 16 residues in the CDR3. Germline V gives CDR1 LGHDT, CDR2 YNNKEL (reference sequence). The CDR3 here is CASSQGDGVYNSPLHF. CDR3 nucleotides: TGTGCCAGCAGCCAGGGGGACGGGGTTTATAATTCACCCCTCCACTTT.

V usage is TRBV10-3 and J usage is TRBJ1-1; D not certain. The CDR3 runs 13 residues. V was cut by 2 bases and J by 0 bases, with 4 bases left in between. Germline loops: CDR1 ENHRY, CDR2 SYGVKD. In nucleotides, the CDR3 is TGTGCCATCAGTGAGGAGTTGAACACTGAAGCTTTCTTT. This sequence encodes CAISEELNTEAFF.

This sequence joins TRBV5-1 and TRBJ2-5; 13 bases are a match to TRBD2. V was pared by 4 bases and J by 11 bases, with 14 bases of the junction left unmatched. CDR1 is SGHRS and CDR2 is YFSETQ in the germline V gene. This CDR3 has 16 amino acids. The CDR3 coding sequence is TGCGCCAGCAGCCGAACTAGCGGGGGGGCTAGTAATGAGCAGTACTTC. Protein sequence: CASSRTSGGASNEQYF.